This T cell receptor beta chain is from a study of graft-versus-host responses after intestinal transplantation (dated by TCRdb to the early 2020s). Notes on the research overall: Recipients received multivisceral, liver-intestinal, or isolated intestinal transplants. All recipients received anti-thymocyte globulin induction followed by maintenance tacrolimus and steroids for around three years. Bulk TCR-beta CDR3 sequencing was used to track graft-versus-host and host-versus-graft alloreactive T cell clones in the graft, circulation and bone marrow after intestinal transplantation. To identify alloreactive clones, pre-transplant mixed lymphocyte reaction products were sequenced and then compared with unstimulated pre-transplant donor and recipient T cells. The cohort enrolled about two dozen intestinal transplant recipients, one of whom was a retransplant, and 3 patients without pretransplant specimens were excluded. A peak of at least 4% donor T cells among recipient peripheral blood mononuclear cells was the definition used for donor T cell macrochimerism. Instead of going to the commercial service, samples from a few later patients were sequenced in-house on an Illumina MiSeq and processed with MiXCR.

Reading from cysteine to phenylalanine, the CDR3 counts 17 amino acids. Just CDR3 DNA is preserved here, 51 bases in frame from base 1. V gives up 2 bases and J gives up 0 bases, and the segment between their germline ends measures 13 bases. In the germline V gene (reference sequence), CDR1 corresponds to SEHNR and CDR2 to FQNEAQ. On this clone: Its antigen has not been determined. Base qualities are not at hand, and no much larger clone is one base apart.

The time point label for this specimen denotes: cells obtained before transplantation from donor or recipient. CD3+CD4+ and CD3+CD8+ populations were FACS-sorted from unstimulated pre-transplant donor and recipient cells taken from spleen or lymph nodes. The receptor library was made with the immunoSEQ multiplex PCR assay. For most patients, genomic DNA was isolated with the Qiagen DNeasy Blood and Tissue Kit and shipped frozen to Adaptive Biotechnologies for TCR sequencing. For most patients, high-throughput TCR-beta CDR3 sequencing of genomic DNA was performed by Adaptive Biotechnologies. On the authors' methods: Adaptive's ImmunoSEQ software was the source of the TCR sequencing data for 18 patients, while a few other patients were processed with MiXCR and VDJtools. To correct CD4 versus CD8 sorting errors, any sequence found in both subsets at a frequency ratio below 5:1 was removed. CDR3 nucleotide sequences shared by donor and recipient were removed because the origin of these sequences could not be assigned. To be classed as alloreactive, a clone needed at least 2-fold expansion over unstimulated cells and a minimum CFSE-low frequency of 0.002% (template counts) or 0.001% (read counts). A clone was considered mappable if detected in the sequenced pre-transplant spleen, lymph node, or MLR CFSE-low populations of the donor or recipient. Cumulative frequency of alloreactive clones was calculated as a percentage of all sequences weighted by copy number. The source is immuneACCESS, and TCRdb retained only in-frame sequences with V and J called. Part of the clones is not carried over; for the studies checked, unresolved V genes explain less than half of this, and the remainder is unexplained. The D gene and trimming were derived from the DNA, and the V and J assignments and clone size from that table. Present in this sample are about 130,000 clones, approximately 94% of which were seen just once. The ten largest clones capture under 0.2% of the sample.

Overall study outcomes, separate from this receptor: In the allografts of patients with donor T cell macrochimerism, GvH to HvG T cell clonal ratios were high. GvH clones turned up in recipient bone marrow, with some appearing earlier in ileal mucosa or blood, a pattern consistent with an intestinal mucosal origin. Early after transplant, declines in HvG clones were associated with peak levels of circulating GvH clones. The conclusions were limited by the relatively low number and heterogeneity of the intestinal transplant patients.

The sequences come from unstimulated CD4+ T cells sorted from spleen or lymph node cells, collected before intestinal transplant. The chain was built from TRBV7-9 and TRBJ2-2; no D segment can be confidently identified. This clonotype was obtained from a human donor who received an intestinal transplant. The sequenced DNA is TGTGCCAGCAGCTTAACCGCCGGACGGGCGAACACCGGGGAGCTGTTTTTT. This codes for CASSLTAGRANTGELFF. The CDR3, completed at both ends by the reference TRBV7-9 and TRBJ2-2 genes, gives the full variable domain DTGVSQNPRHKITKRGQNVTFRCDPISEHNRLYWYRQTLGQGPEFLTYFQNEAQLEKSRLLSDRFSAERPKGSFSTLEIQRTEQGDSAMYLCASSLTAGRANTGELFFGEGSRLTVL.